This T cell receptor beta chain was captured in a study of control samples from healthy donors and cancer patients. Libraries were prepared by immunoSEQ multiplex PCR; TCRdb keeps only in-frame clonotypes and omits some of them. The sample has 98,000 or so clones; roughly 82% are singletons. Per the germline V gene, CDR1 is SGHKS and CDR2 is YYEKEE (reference sequence). This CDR3 is built from 20 residues. The J segment lost 0 bases and the V segment lost 4 bases, leaving 10 bases of the junction unmatched. The sample consisted of blood. The receptor was isolated from a man aged 55 to 70 in good health. The chain is built from TRBV5-5 and TRBJ2-1, with TRBD2 matching 16 bases. CDR3 residues: CASSLQSGLAGGGSYNEQFF. Written as DNA, the CDR3 is TGTGCCAGCAGCCTACAATCGGGACTAGCGGGAGGGGGCTCCTACAATGAGCAGTTCTTC. Using reference TRBV5-5 and TRBJ2-1 for the parts outside the CDR3, the full variable domain is DAGVTQSPTHLIKTRGQQVTLRCSPISGHKSVSWYQQVLGQGPQFIFQYYEKEERGRGNFPDRFSARQFPNYSSELNVNALLLGDSALYLCASSLQSGLAGGGSYNEQFFGPGTRLTVL.